This TCR beta chain derives from a study of T cell responses to AZD1222 COVID-19 vaccine (dated by TCRdb to the early 2020s). Some background on the complete study: AZD1222 recipients with second doses at about 4 weeks or about 12 weeks were pooled, because spike-specific TCR depth and breadth did not differ between schedules. A total of under 250 trial participants underwent TCR sequencing, of whom roughly 210 had received two doses of AZD1222 and roughly 26 had received two doses of the MenACWY control vaccine. Trial participants were enrolled by age into 18-55, 56-69 and 70-plus year subgroups, with roughly 160, 29 and 62 TCR-sequenced participants respectively. The paper's findings and limits, for the study overall: The vaccine-associated CD4 TCRs covered the entire spike protein, and the dominant responses fell in regions 160-218 and 743-854. Most participants were white British and females outnumbered males, and the authors suggested that clonal diversity may have been underestimated. Only five to seven AZD1222 recipients were SARS-CoV-2 seropositive at baseline, limiting conclusions about previously exposed vaccinees. Reportedly, close to half of the unique spike-specific TCRs recognized epitopes lying outside the regions that are mutated in the B.1.351 and B.1.1.7 variants. The 56-69-year group was small, and its depth increase did not reach significance, likely because of low power. A significant rise in spike-specific TCR breadth and depth was observed after two AZD1222 doses relative to day 0 and relative to MenACWY recipients. Because no samples from the day 14 peak response were available, repertoires could be characterized only after the peak T cell response.

The CDR3 regions of human TCRbeta chains were analyzed by immunosequencing. As for the original processing: TCRs in the repertoires were compared against a reference library of SARS-CoV-2-specific TCRs that had been generated with the MIRA antigen-specificity platform. Breadth was defined as the fraction of unique TCRs that were SARS-CoV-2-associated, and depth was defined as the fraction of total T cells that were SARS-CoV-2-associated. Each spike-specific TCR was assigned to its reactive spike region and to a CD4 or CD8 class using the MIRA data. Log10-transformed breadth and depth values were compared by one-way ANOVA with Sidak's multiple comparisons tests. Sourced from immuneACCESS, this table was stored by TCRdb with only in-frame sequences that have V and J called. A share of the clones is absent; for the studies checked, an unresolved V gene accounts for under half, and the remainder has no known explanation. That table gives V, J and clone size, and the DNA gave D and trimming. This sample comprises more than 150,000 clones, 85% to 95% of them detected only once. The top ten hold 10% of the sample.

This specimen's time point label, interpreted: baseline before first vaccination. Vaccinee samples were obtained from the UK trials COV001 and COV002, which included a single-blind randomized controlled phase 2/3 trial of AZD1222 (ChAdOx1 nCoV-19) in healthy adults. Trial participant PBMC samples were collected at day 0 and day 28 after the second dose for TCRbeta chain sequencing. In regard to this clone: The antigen this receptor binds is unknown. No clone much larger than this one lies a single base away; base qualities are absent.

Ends trimmed: V by 6 bases, J by 0 bases; bases unmatched to a gene: 1. The CDR3 covers 13 residues, taking in both the cysteine and the phenylalanine. CDR3 DNA is the only sequence kept; it has 39 bases, read in frame from the first base. Taken from the germline V gene, the CDR1 and CDR2 loops are ENHRY and SYGVKD. The receptor comes from an adult in good health. Specimen: peripheral blood, collected on day 0 of AZD1222 vaccination. The receptor chain draws on TRBV10-3 and TRBJ1-1; TRBD1 lines up with 7 middle nucleotides. The CDR3 loop reads CAIRTGMNTEAFF. The DNA sequence follows: TGTGCCATCAGGACAGGGATGAACACTGAAGCTTTCTTT.